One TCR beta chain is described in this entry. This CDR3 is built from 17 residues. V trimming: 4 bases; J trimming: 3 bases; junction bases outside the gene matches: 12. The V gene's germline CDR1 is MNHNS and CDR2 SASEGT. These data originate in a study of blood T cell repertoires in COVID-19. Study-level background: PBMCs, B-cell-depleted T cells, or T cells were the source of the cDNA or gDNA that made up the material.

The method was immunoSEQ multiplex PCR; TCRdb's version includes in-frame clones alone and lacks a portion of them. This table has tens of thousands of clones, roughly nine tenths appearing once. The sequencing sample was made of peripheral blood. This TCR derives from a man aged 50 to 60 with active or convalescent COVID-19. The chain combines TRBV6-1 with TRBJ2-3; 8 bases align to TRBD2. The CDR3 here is CASSALPGGGSTDTQYF. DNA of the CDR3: TGTGCCAGCAGTGCCCTCCCCGGGGGGGGCTCAACAGATACGCAGTATTTT.